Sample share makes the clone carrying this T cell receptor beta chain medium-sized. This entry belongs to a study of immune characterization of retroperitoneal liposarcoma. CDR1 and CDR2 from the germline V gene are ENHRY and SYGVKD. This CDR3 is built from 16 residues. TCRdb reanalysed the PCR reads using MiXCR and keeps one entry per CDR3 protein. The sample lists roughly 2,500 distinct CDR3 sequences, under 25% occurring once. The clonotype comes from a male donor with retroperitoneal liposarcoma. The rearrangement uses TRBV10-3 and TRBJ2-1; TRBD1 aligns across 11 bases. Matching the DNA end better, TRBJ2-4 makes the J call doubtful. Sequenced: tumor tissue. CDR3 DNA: TGTGCCATCAGTGAGAGGACAGGGGGCTCGGGAAACATTCAGTACTTC. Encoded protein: CAISERTGGSGNIQYF.